The 9 T cell receptor beta chains listed next were all sequenced from one sample in a study of cytomegalovirus exposure and HLA in healthy donors. The assay was immunoSEQ multiplex PCR, and TCRdb's table has in-frame clones only and misses some. The sample has under 200,000 clones; about 90% are singletons. The sample consisted of PBMCs. The origin of the receptors is a woman under 30 in good health and CMV-seropositive.

The chain couples TRBV6-1 to TRBJ2-2; unclear D gene. The CDR3 runs to 13 residues. Trimming removed 6 bases from V and 7 bases from J, with 12 bases in between. From germline, CDR1 is MNHNS and CDR2 SASEGT. The CDR3 loop is CASRVSPIGELFF. The CDR3 region has the DNA TGTGCCAGCAGGGTATCTCCTATCGGGGAGCTGTTTTTT.

This clone was seen only a few times. Here the CDR3 DNA reads TGTGCCACCAGCAGGGAACAGGGGGCGCTTGGCTACACCTTC. Its protein is CATSREQGALGYTF. The rearrangement joins TRBV15 to TRBJ1-2; 9 bases line up with TRBD1. There are 14 residues in the CDR3. Germline V lookup: CDR1 LNHNV, CDR2 YYDKDF (reference sequence). V dropped 3 bases and J dropped 7; count of bases not matched to a gene: 6.

The chain uses TRBV10-3 and TRBJ1-2, with a tentative D call TRBD1 (6 bases). Germline CDR1 and CDR2: ENHRY and SYGVKD. This CDR3 has 14 residues. V was trimmed by 0 bases and J by 4 bases, leaving 9 bases between them. CDR3 DNA: TGTGCCATCAGTGAGTCACAGGGTCTCTATGGCTACACCTTC. Translating gives CAISESQGLYGYTF.

In nucleotides, the CDR3 is TGTGCCTGGGGTCCCGGGGGGGGAGAGTCACCCCTCCACTTT. This translates into CAWGPGGGESPLHF. The J gene is TRBJ1-6, the V gene TRBV30; D perhaps matches TRBD1 (5 bases). The V end lost 5 bases, the J end lost 10 bases, and 18 bases lay between the germline ends. This CDR3 spans 14 amino acids. Germline V gene data show CDR1 as GTSNPN and CDR2 as SVGIG (reference sequence).

This chain links TRBV6-1 with TRBJ2-7; D unclear. The germline CDR1 and CDR2 sequences are MNHNS and SASEGT. The V end was cut by 4 bases, the J end by 5 bases, with 15 bases between. The CDR3 sequence is 14 residues long. The CDR3 bases are TGTGCCAGCAGTGTGTTGAGCGCGAGGAACGAGCAGTACTTC. This sequence encodes CASSVLSARNEQYF.

The chain is built from TRBV2 and TRBJ2-3, with TRBD2 identical over 13 bases. Germline CDR1 is SNHLY and CDR2 is FYNNEI. The CDR3 is made up of 17 amino acids. The V segment lost 4 bases and the J segment 0 bases; nucleotides outside the gene matches: 4. The CDR3 DNA reads as TGTGCCAGCAGTGGGACTAGCGGGAGTATTAGCACAGATACGCAGTATTTT. It is translated as CASSGTSGSISTDTQYF.

A note on this clone: The junction shows a germline mismatch at one end, possibly a read error. The chain is built from TRBV6-1 and TRBJ2-3; TRBD2 matches at 14 bases. The germline V gene encodes CDR1 MNHNS and CDR2 SASEGT. The CDR3 length is 16 residues. The CDR3 spells CASSQAGLAGVYTQYF. CDR3 sequence (DNA): TGTGCCAGCAGTCAAGCGGGACTAGCGGGAGTGTATACGCAGTATTTT.

This chain connects TRBV9 to TRBJ2-4; 8 bases align to TRBD2. Germline V lookup: CDR1 SGDLS, CDR2 YYNGEE. CDR3 length equals 15 residues. The J segment lost 6 bases and the V segment lost 3 bases, leaving 8 bases of the junction unmatched. The CDR3 coding sequence is TGTGCCAGCAGCGGATCAGCGGGGGACGGAAACATTCAGTACTTC. As protein: CASSGSAGDGNIQYF.

The genes are TRBV18 and TRBJ1-1; 11 bases fit TRBD1. V dropped 3 bases and J dropped 4; count of bases not matched to a gene: 7. The germline gives CDR1 KGHSH, CDR2 LQKENI. This CDR3 contains 16 residues. CDR3 sequence (DNA): TGTGCCAGCTCACCGGGACAGGGGGGCTTGGTCACTGAAGCTTTCTTT. The encoded protein is CASSPGQGGLVTEAFF.